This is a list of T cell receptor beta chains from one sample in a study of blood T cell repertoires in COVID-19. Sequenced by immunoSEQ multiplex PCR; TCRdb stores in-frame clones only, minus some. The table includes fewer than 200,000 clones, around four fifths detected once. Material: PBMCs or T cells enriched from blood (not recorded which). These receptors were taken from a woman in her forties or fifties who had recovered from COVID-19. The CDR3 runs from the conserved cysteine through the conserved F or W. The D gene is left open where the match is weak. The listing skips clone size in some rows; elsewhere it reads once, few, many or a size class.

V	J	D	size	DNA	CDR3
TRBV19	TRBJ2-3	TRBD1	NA	TGTGCCAGTAGTATGCGGGGACAGGGGGGCGATACGCAGTATTTT	CASSMRGQGGDTQYF
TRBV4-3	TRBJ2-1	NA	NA	TGCGCCAGCAGCCCAAGATTTAGGCGGGACTCCTACAATGAGCAGTTCTTC	CASSPRFRRDSYNEQFF
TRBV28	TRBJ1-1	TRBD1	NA	TGTGCCAGCAGTTTACCACAGGGGCGGCGGACTGAAGCTTTCTTT	CASSLPQGRRTEAFF
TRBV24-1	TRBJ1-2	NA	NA	TGTGCCACCAGTGACCCCGGACAGACTCTCAGGGGCTACACCTTC	CATSDPGQTLRGYTF
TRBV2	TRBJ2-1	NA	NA	TGTGCCGGGGGAGGGGGCTACAATGAGCAGTTCTTC	CAGGGGYNEQFF
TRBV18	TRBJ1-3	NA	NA	TGTGCCAGCTCGGCGCAGGGCGACTCTGGAAACACCATATATTTT	CASSAQGDSGNTIYF
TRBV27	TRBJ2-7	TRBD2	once	TGTGCCAGCAGTTCAACTAGCGGGAGCTACGAGCAGTACTTC	CASSSTSGSYEQYF
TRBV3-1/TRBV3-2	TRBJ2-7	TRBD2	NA	TGTGCCAGCAGCCAAGTTACGAGACTAGCTGGTGAGCAGTACTTC	CASSQVTRLAGEQYF
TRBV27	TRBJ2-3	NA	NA	TGTGCCAGCAGTTGGCAGGGAGGAAGCACAGATACGCAGTATTTT	CASSWQGGSTDTQYF
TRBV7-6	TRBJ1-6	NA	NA	TGTGCCAGCAGCCAGAGAGGCGGAGGGGTTTCTAATTCACCCCTCCACTTT	CASSQRGGGVSNSPLHF
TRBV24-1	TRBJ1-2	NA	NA	TGTGCCACCAGTGATGAGCAGGGAGGGTATGGCTACACCTTC	CATSDEQGGYGYTF
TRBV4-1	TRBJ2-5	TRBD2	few	TGCGCCAGCAGCCACGGGACTAGCGGGAGTTTAGGGGAGACCCAGTACTTC	CASSHGTSGSLGETQYF
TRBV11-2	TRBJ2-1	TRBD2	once	TGTGCCAGCAGCGTGAGTAGCGGGCCTAGCTACAATGAGCAGTTCTTC	CASSVSSGPSYNEQFF
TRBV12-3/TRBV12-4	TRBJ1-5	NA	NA	TGTGCCAGCAGTTTTATGGCGGGTCAGCCCCAGCATTTT	CASSFMAGQPQHF
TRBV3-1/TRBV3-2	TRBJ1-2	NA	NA	TGTGCCAGCAGTCGCACAAGAGACAGAGTCAGGGACTATGGCTACACCTTC	CASSRTRDRVRDYGYTF
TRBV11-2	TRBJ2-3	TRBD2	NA	TGTGCCAGCAGCTTACGTAGCGGGAGCTCAGCCAGTACGCAGTATTTT	CASSLRSGSSASTQYF
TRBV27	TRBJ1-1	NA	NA	TGTGCCAGCAGTAGAAATGACAGGAGAACTGAAGCTTTCTTT	CASSRNDRRTEAFF
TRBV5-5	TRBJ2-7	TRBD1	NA	TGTGCCAGCAGCCGGACAGGGTTCTACTACGAGCAGTACTTC	CASSRTGFYYEQYF
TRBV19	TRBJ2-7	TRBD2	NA	TGTGCCAGTAGCTTTGGTGCGGGAGGACAGTACGAGCAGTACTTC	CASSFGAGGQYEQYF
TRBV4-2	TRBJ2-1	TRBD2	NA	TGTGCCAGCAGCCAAAGGGAACTGGGGGGGTATGAGCAGTTCTTC	CASSQRELGGYEQFF
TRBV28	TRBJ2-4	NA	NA	TGTGCCAGCAGTCTTACGGCCAAGCGCATTCAGTACTTC	CASSLTAKRIQYF
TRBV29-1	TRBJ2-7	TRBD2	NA	TGCAGCGCAGCGGGACTCGATAGCTACGAGCAGTACTTC	CSAAGLDSYEQYF
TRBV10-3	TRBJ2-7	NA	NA	TGTGCCATCAGTGAGTCGGCCTCCTACGAGCAGTACTTC	CAISESASYEQYF
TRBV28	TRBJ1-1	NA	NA	TGTGCCAGCAGTCGACAGACTGAAGCTTTCTTT	CASSRQTEAFF
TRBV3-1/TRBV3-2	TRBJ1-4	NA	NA	TGTGCCAGCAGCCAAGATCTGACAGTTGAAAAACTGTTTTTT	CASSQDLTVEKLFF
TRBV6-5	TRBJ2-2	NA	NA	TGTGCCAGCAGGGGTCGCGGCACCGGGGAGCTGTTTTTT	CASRGRGTGELFF
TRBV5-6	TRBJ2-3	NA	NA	TGTGCCAGCAGAGGACAGTCCCCCCATACGCAGTATTTT	CASRGQSPHTQYF
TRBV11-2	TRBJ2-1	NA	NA	TGTGCCAGCAGCTTCTTTTCGGGTAGCGGAGAGTTCTCCTACAATGAGCAGTTCTTC	CASSFFSGSGEFSYNEQFF
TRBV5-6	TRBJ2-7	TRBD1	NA	TGTGCCAGCAGCTCGGTGGCGGCCCGGGACAGGGTCTACGAGCAGTACTTC	CASSSVAARDRVYEQYF
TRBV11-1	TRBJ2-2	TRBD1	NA	TGTGCCAGCAGCTTAGGACAGGGAATCACCGGGGAGCTGTTTTTT	CASSLGQGITGELFF
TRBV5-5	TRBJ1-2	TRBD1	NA	TGTGCCAGCAGCTTAAGTGGGACAGGGTTGGGCTATGGCTACACCTTC	CASSLSGTGLGYGYTF
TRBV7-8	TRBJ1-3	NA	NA	TGTGCCAGCAGCTTAGCATTAGTCGGTGCTGGAAACACCATATATTTT	CASSLALVGAGNTIYF
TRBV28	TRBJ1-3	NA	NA	TGTGCCAGCAGCCTTCTTTATCAGGGATACTCTGGAAACACCATATATTTT	CASSLLYQGYSGNTIYF